This T cell receptor (beta chain) was recorded in a study of T cells in Graves' hyperthyroidism and ophthalmopathy. There are 15 residues in the CDR3. V was pared by 4 bases and J by 2 bases, with 12 bases between. The germline V gene encodes CDR1 MDHEN and CDR2 SYDVKM. PBMCs stemmed from over 7.5 ml fresh peripheral blood. Ten or more counts support this clonotype. Amplification targeted TCR beta CDR3 regions from RNA transcripts. RT-PCR in the first round (using the HTBI primer set) targeted the TCR CDR3. TCRdb re-called the multiplex PCR reads through MiXCR, storing one row per CDR3 protein. The sample carries roughly 380,000 distinct CDR3 sequences, roughly 18% recorded once.

The origin of this receptor is a woman aged 40 to 49 with Graves' ophthalmopathy. The gene calls are TRBV28 and TRBJ2-4, with D tentatively TRBD1 (5 bases). Sequencing was performed on blood. CDR3 in DNA: TGTGCCAGCAGTTACTCAGACAGAACCAAAAACATTCAGTACTTC. Translated, it gives CASSYSDRTKNIQYF. Variable domain in full (rest from reference TRBV28 and TRBJ2-4): DVKVTQSSRYLVKRTGEKVFLECVQDMDHENMFWYRQDPGLGLRLIYFSYDVKMKEKGDIPEGYSVSREKKERFSLILESASTNQTSMYLCASSYSDRTKNIQYFGAGTRLSVL.